The 21 T cell receptor beta chains in this list originate from one sample, sequenced in a study of T cells in Graves' hyperthyroidism and ophthalmopathy. Amplification of TCR beta CDR3 regions used RNA as the template. A first-round RT-PCR of the TCR CDR3 used the HTBI primer set. MiXCR was run by TCRdb on the multiplex PCR reads, yielding one entry per CDR3 protein. In the table there are about 560,000 distinct CDR3 sequences, 16% of which are singletons. Material for sequencing was blood. Receptors were obtained from a woman between 18 and 30 years old with Graves' hyperthyroidism.

This clonotype was observed many times. The chain is built from TRBV5-1 and TRBJ2-7, with D perhaps matching TRBD2 (5 bases). CDR3 size: 13 residues. Trimming left V 3 bases short and J 2 bases short, with 9 bases between. CDR1 and CDR2 (germline): SGHRS, YFSETQ. The CDR3 DNA reads as TGCGCCAGCAGCTCTGCCGGGACCTACGAGCAGTACTTC. Amino acids: CASSSAGTYEQYF.

This clonotype has a count of ten or more. This chain uses TRBV2 with TRBJ2-1, with 13 bases matching TRBD2. Germline-derived CDR1 and CDR2 are SNHLY and FYNNEI. With V trimmed by 6 bases and J by 8 bases, 10 bases remained unmatched. The CDR3 is 16 amino acids. The CDR3 nucleotides read TGTGCCAGCAGGGAAAGGACTAGCGGGAGAACGGATGAGCAGTTCTTC. Protein: CASRERTSGRTDEQFF.

This clonotype was seen a few times. This chain joins TRBV24-1 and TRBJ1-2; TRBD1 matches 8 bases. J gave up 8 bases and V 3 bases, and 10 bases lay outside the gene matches. Germline assignment: CDR1 KGHDR and CDR2 SFDVKD. The CDR3 consists of 15 residues. The CDR3 loop reads CATSDPLPGGGGYTF. The DNA of the CDR3 is TGTGCCACCAGTGATCCCCTTCCAGGGGGCGGCGGCTACACCTTC.

This clonotype was detected ten times or more. CDR3 in amino acids: CASRRTLSGTEEKLFF. As DNA, the CDR3 is TGTGCCAGCCGTCGTACACTGTCCGGGACGGAAGAAAAACTGTTTTTT. V and J are TRBV2 and TRBJ1-4; TRBD1 might be the D (5 bases). Per germline, CDR1 SNHLY and CDR2 FYNNEI. V lost 8 bases, J lost 8 bases, and 24 bases lay in between. This CDR3 contains 16 residues. The whole variable domain, remainder taken from reference TRBV2 and TRBJ1-4, is EPEVTQTPSHQVTQMGQEVILRCVPISNHLYFYWYRQILGQKVEFLVSFYNNEISEKSEIFDDQFSVERPDGSNFTLKIRSTKLEDSAMYFCASRRTLSGTEEKLFFGSGTQLSVL.

This clonotype was seen ten or more times. V is TRBV18 and J is TRBJ1-5; perhaps TRBD1 as D (5 bases). The ends were cut back, 1 base at V and 0 bases at J, with 10 bases in the middle. Germline CDR1 and CDR2: KGHSH and LQKENI. This CDR3 comprises 16 residues. CDR3 DNA sequence: TGTGCCAGCTCACCACGGTGGGGGAATAGCAATCAGCCCCAGCATTTT. Translation gives CASSPRWGNSNQPQHF.

This clonotype has ten or more counts. This chain connects TRBV12-5 to TRBJ2-5; TRBD1 matches at 11 bases. CDR3 size: 17 residues. CDR1 is LGHNT and CDR2 is FRNRAP in the germline V gene. With 1 base clipped from V and 4 bases from J, the junction kept 8 bases outside the gene matches. CDR3 protein: CASGLEWSGQGGETQYF. The CDR3 DNA follows: TGTGCTAGTGGTTTGGAATGGTCGGGACAGGGGGGAGAGACCCAGTACTTC.

With respect to this clonotype: One end of the junction varies from germline; a read error may be responsible. The chain combines TRBV24-1 with TRBJ2-2; TRBD2 might be the D (5 bases). Germline V gene lookup returns CDR1 KGHDR and CDR2 SFDVKD. CDR3 length: 14 residues. The CDR3 sequence is CAASEPWRTGELFF. The CDR3 region has the DNA TGTGCCGCCAGTGAACCCTGGAGGACCGGGGAGCTGTTTTTT.

This clonotype was counted many times. This CDR3 is CASSLVGAHEQYF. As DNA, the CDR3 is TGTGCCAGCAGCTTAGTAGGGGCCCACGAGCAGTACTTC. The chain recombines TRBV7-9 with TRBJ2-7, with D perhaps TRBD1 (5 bases). Trimming pared 1 base from V and 5 bases from J, leaving 9 bases between. The CDR3 runs to 13 residues. Germline V CDR1 and CDR2: SEHNR, FQNEAQ (reference sequence).

This clonotype was observed a few times. The genes are TRBV9 and TRBJ1-6; the D is unclear. The V gene's germline CDR1 is SGDLS and CDR2 YYNGEE. There are 13 residues in the CDR3. V lost 7 bases and J 8 bases, leaving 13 bases between the germline ends. CDR3 amino acids: CASHTAPDSPLHF. The CDR3 coding sequence is TGTGCCAGCCACACGGCACCCGATTCACCCCTCCACTTT.

Many counts were recorded for this clonotype. V gene TRBV18 combines with J gene TRBJ1-1; unclear D gene. Deletions cut 3 bases from V and 5 bases from J, with 10 bases between. Germline V lookup: CDR1 KGHSH, CDR2 LQKENI. This CDR3 has 13 residues. In DNA form, the CDR3 reads TGTGCCAGCTCACCGGCCGGTGGTACTGAAGCTTTCTTT. Translation: CASSPAGGTEAFF.

Many counts were recorded for this clonotype. The chain uses TRBV20-1 and TRBJ2-3; perhaps TRBD2 as D (6 bases). CDR1 is DFQATT and CDR2 is SNEGSKA in the germline V gene (reference sequence). Trimming removed 0 bases from V and 2 bases from J, with 15 bases in between. The CDR3 loop spans 16 amino acids. CDR3 DNA sequence: TGCAGTGCTAGAGATGCCCGGCGGGGAGCCACAGATACGCAGTATTTT. Protein product: CSARDARRGATDTQYF.

This clonotype was recorded a few times. The chain recombines TRBV11-2 with TRBJ2-3; the match to TRBD1 covers 7 bases. The germline V gene has CDR1 SGHAT and CDR2 FQNNGV. This CDR3 is 16 amino acids long. The junction had 9 bases not matched to a gene; V was cut back by 4 bases and J by 2 bases. CDR3 in amino acids: CASSSGQRFLTDTQYF. The CDR3 DNA sequence: TGTGCCAGCAGCTCGGGACAGCGGTTCCTCACAGATACGCAGTATTTT.

On this clonotype: A much larger clone lies a single base off, so this may be a read error. DNA for the CDR3: TGTGCCAGCAGCTTCGGGGACAGACCTAATCAGCCCCAGCATTTT. This gives the protein CASSFGDRPNQPQHF. The rearrangement uses TRBV11-3 and TRBJ1-5, with 7 bases that match TRBD1. V lost 3 bases, J lost 4 bases, and 6 bases stayed unmatched. Germline lookup yields CDR1 SGHNT and CDR2 YENEEA. The CDR3 spans 15 residues.

Regarding this clonotype: Possible read error: a much larger clone is one base away. This chain links TRBV27 with TRBJ2-3, with a tentative D call TRBD2 (5 bases). The CDR3 runs 16 residues. Germline CDR1 is MNHEY and CDR2 is SMNVEV (reference sequence). Trimming took off 6 bases at V and 3 bases at J, with 19 bases between the two ends. As DNA, the CDR3 is TGTGCCAGCAGAAATACCAAACGGGGAAGGACAGATACGCAGTATTTT. Translating gives CASRNTKRGRTDTQYF.

In this sample, this clonotype turned up many times. This chain joins TRBV7-9 and TRBJ2-3; possible D gene TRBD1, 5 bases. Trimming took 8 bases from V and 4 from J, leaving 13 bases between them. The CDR3 sequence is 13 residues long. From germline, CDR1 is SEHNR and CDR2 FQNEAQ (reference sequence). CDR3 sequence reads: CASARDGADTQYF. As DNA, the CDR3 is TGTGCCAGCGCCAGGGATGGGGCAGATACGCAGTATTTT.

This clonotype was observed at least ten times. The chain couples TRBV3-1 to TRBJ2-2; 12 nucleotides match TRBD1. The CDR3 covers 17 residues. In germline, CDR1 is LGHDT, CDR2 YNNKEL (reference sequence). Trimming cost V 4 bases and J 6 bases; bases outside gene matches: 9. CDR3 bases: TGTGCCAGCAGCCTTACCGGGACAGGGGGCGCCTCCGGGGAGCTGTTTTTT. It translates to CASSLTGTGGASGELFF.

This sequence joins TRBV13 and TRBJ2-1; 8 bases line up with TRBD2. The CDR3 is made up of 16 amino acids. Per germline, CDR1 PRHDT and CDR2 FYEKMQ (reference sequence). With V trimmed by 1 base and J by 8 bases, 10 bases remained unmatched. The CDR3 coding sequence is TGTGCCAGCAGCTTAGCGGGAGGGGCCCAGGGTGATGAGCAGTTCTTC. Its translation is CASSLAGGAQGDEQFF. Drawing the rest from reference TRBV13 and TRBJ2-1, the complete variable domain is AAGVIQSPRHLIKEKRETATLKCYPIPRHDTVYWYQQGPGQDPQFLISFYEKMQSDKGSIPDRFSAQQFSDYHSELNMSSLELGDSALYFCASSLAGGAQGDEQFFGPGTRLTVL.

This clonotype has only a few counts. The chain combines TRBV3-1 with TRBJ2-1, with TRBD2 identical over 10 bases. This CDR3 has 15 amino acids. Germline CDR1 and CDR2: LGHDT and YNNKEL (reference sequence). The CDR3 sequence is CAVAPGLAHYNEQFF. For the CDR3, the DNA is TGTGCTGTTGCTCCGGGACTAGCGCATTACAATGAGCAGTTCTTC.

This clonotype occurred a few times. V and J are TRBV20-1 and TRBJ2-2; D remains ambiguous. Germline V CDR1 and CDR2: DFQATT, SNEGSKA (reference sequence). Trimming took 6 bases from V and 1 from J, leaving 9 bases between them. This CDR3 contains 13 residues. CDR3 nucleotides: TGCAGTGCCCCCCGTCGGAACACCGGGGAGCTGTTTTTT. This codes for CSAPRRNTGELFF.

The CDR3 spells CSARQGQRPEAFF. For the CDR3, the DNA is TGCAGTGCTAGACAAGGACAACGCCCTGAAGCTTTCTTT. V usage is TRBV20-1 and J usage is TRBJ1-1; D is possibly TRBD1 (5 bases). This CDR3 region has 13 residues. Trimming pared 2 bases from V and 6 bases from J, leaving 13 bases between. Germline CDR1 is DFQATT and CDR2 is SNEGSKA (reference sequence).

This sequence joins TRBV27 and TRBJ2-5; 7 nucleotides match TRBD1. CDR3 length: 16 amino acids. V lost 1 base, J lost 5 bases, and 10 bases stayed unmatched. In germline, CDR1 is MNHEY, CDR2 SMNVEV (reference sequence). CDR3 coding DNA: TGTGCCAGCAGTTTATATTACGCGACAGGGCGGGAGACCCAGTACTTC. This translates into CASSLYYATGRETQYF.